These 22 T cell receptor beta chains originate from one sample sequenced in a study of cytomegalovirus exposure and HLA in healthy donors (dated by TCRdb to about 2017). Library preparation was by the immunoSEQ multiplex PCR assay. For the multiplex PCR, a mixture combining 60 forward primers for TCR Vbeta segments and 13 reverse primers for TCR Jbeta segments was used. TCRdb limited this immuneACCESS table to in-frame rearrangements with V and J called. A share of clones is missing; checked studies link under half to unresolved V genes, and the rest is unexplained. This sample comprises about 190,000 clones, roughly 80% of them detected only once. In total, the top ten clones hold less than 3% of the sample. The sequenced material came from PBMCs. These receptors came from a male donor in good health and CMV-seronegative.

The chain links TRBV10-2 to TRBJ2-1, with 13 bases that match TRBD2. From germline, CDR1 is WSHSY and CDR2 SAAADI. This CDR3 is built from 22 residues. Germline trimming cut 3 bases from V and 0 bases from J; bases unmatched to any gene: 17. The chain's CDR3 is CASSEESMGGLAGLSSYNEQFF. In nucleotides, the CDR3 is TGCGCCAGCAGTGAAGAGTCCATGGGGGGACTAGCGGGGCTGAGCTCCTACAATGAGCAGTTCTTC.

The chain links TRBV28 to TRBJ2-7, with D possibly matching TRBD2 (5 bases). Germline loops: CDR1 MDHEN, CDR2 SYDVKM. The V and J ends lost 5 bases and 4 bases respectively, with 18 bases between them. CDR3 length: 15 residues. The CDR3, as DNA: TGTGCCAGCAGTCTCGGAGGATCGGCCGGGTACGAGCAGTACTTC. It yields the protein CASSLGGSAGYEQYF.

CDR3 protein: CASSFPGPSNEQFF. CDR3 DNA sequence: TGTGCCAGCAGTTTCCCGGGTCCGAGCAATGAGCAGTTCTTC. The V and J genes are TRBV27 and TRBJ2-1; D ambiguous. There are 14 residues in the CDR3. Trimming removed 3 bases from V and 6 bases from J, with 12 bases in between. Germline values: CDR1 MNHEY, CDR2 SMNVEV (reference sequence).

This rearrangement joins TRBV5-4 to TRBJ1-6; 8 bases match TRBD1. With V trimmed by 4 bases and J by 0 bases, 6 bases remained unmatched. From germline, CDR1 is SGHNT and CDR2 YYREEE (reference sequence). The CDR3 has 17 amino acids. This CDR3 is CASSRDRPSSYNSPLHF. The CDR3 coding sequence is TGTGCCAGCAGCAGGGACAGGCCAAGCTCCTATAATTCACCCCTCCACTTT.

V usage is TRBV5-1 and J usage is TRBJ1-2; TRBD1 matches 7 bases. CDR3 size: 15 residues. The V segment lost 2 bases and the J segment 8 bases; nucleotides outside the gene matches: 12. CDR1 is SGHRS and CDR2 is YFSETQ in the germline V gene. Written as DNA, the CDR3 is TGCGCCAGCAGCTTAGGGACAGTCGAGCGGTCAGGCTACACCTTC. This translates into CASSLGTVERSGYTF.

This clone was counted between two and nine times. The chain employs TRBV7-2 and TRBJ2-7; D is perhaps TRBD1 (6 bases). Germline V CDR1 and CDR2: SGHTA, FQGNSA. Trimming stripped 5 bases from V and 0 bases from J, with 14 bases between. The CDR3 contains 15 residues. The CDR3 loop is CASSLRGGHSYEQYF. In DNA, the CDR3 is TGTGCCAGCAGCCTAAGAGGGGGTCACTCCTACGAGCAGTACTTC.

The rearrangement uses TRBV2 and TRBJ1-1; D not certain. Trimming cost V 6 bases and J 1 base, with 15 bases left between them. CDR3 length: 15 residues. Per the germline V gene, CDR1 is SNHLY and CDR2 is FYNNEI. CDR3 DNA: TGTGCCAGCAGAGAACGGTGGGGAGGGAACACTGAAGCTTTCTTT. The encoded protein is CASRERWGGNTEAFF.

The chain has TRBV25-1 and TRBJ2-1; 16 bases match TRBD2. V gave up 5 bases and J gave up 1 base; unmatched junction bases: 5. The CDR3 totals 18 residues. Per germline, CDR1 MGHDK and CDR2 SYGVNS. CDR3 loop: CASSKGLAGGRSYNEQFF. DNA for the CDR3: TGTGCCAGCAGTAAGGGACTAGCGGGAGGGAGGTCCTACAATGAGCAGTTCTTC.

This chain connects TRBV7-9 to TRBJ2-5; possibly TRBD2 for D (6 bases). V shed 0 bases and J shed 4 bases, with 9 bases lying between them. Germline assignment: CDR1 SEHNR and CDR2 FQNEAQ (reference sequence). CDR3 length: 14 amino acids. The CDR3 reads CASSLAPSAETQYF. The CDR3, as DNA: TGTGCCAGCAGCTTAGCGCCTAGCGCAGAGACCCAGTACTTC.

J is TRBJ2-3 and V is TRBV27; 7 nucleotides align to TRBD2. The V and J ends lost 6 bases and 0 bases, in that order; junction bases with no gene match: 9. The germline CDR1 and CDR2 sequences are MNHEY and SMNVEV (reference sequence). This CDR3 has 16 amino acids. The CDR3: CASRPPWGGSTDTQYF. The CDR3, as DNA: TGTGCCAGCAGACCTCCATGGGGGGGGAGCACAGATACGCAGTATTTT.

In the case of this clone: An end of the junction does not agree with germline; a read error may underlie this. This chain connects TRBV5-1 to TRBJ2-2; 9 bases agree with TRBD2. This CDR3 comprises 16 residues. From germline, CDR1 is SGHRS and CDR2 YFSETQ. CDR3 amino acids: CASSLVSASGTGELLF. CDR3 nucleotides: TGCGCCAGCAGCTTGGTTTCGGCTAGCGGGACGGGGGAGCTGCTTTTT.

The rearrangement uses TRBV29-1 and TRBJ2-7, with 14 nucleotides matching TRBD2. This CDR3 spans 14 amino acids. Looked up from germline, CDR1 is SQVTM and CDR2 is ANQGSEA. The ends lost 8 bases at V and 6 bases at J; junction bases unmatched: 9. The CDR3 here is CSTWGLAGVGEQYF. The CDR3 coding sequence is TGCAGCACCTGGGGACTAGCGGGAGTCGGCGAGCAGTACTTC.

The chain joins TRBV5-6 to TRBJ2-1; 14 bases map to TRBD2. Trimming removed 4 bases from V and 0 bases from J; junction bases left unmatched: 6. Germline CDR1 is SGHDT and CDR2 is YYEEEE. CDR3 size: 18 residues. CDR3 sequence reads: CASSTGTSGRSSYNEQFF. The CDR3 region has the DNA TGTGCCAGCAGCACAGGGACTAGCGGGAGAAGCTCCTACAATGAGCAGTTCTTC. Supplemented by reference TRBV5-6 and TRBJ2-1, the full variable domain reads DAGVTQSPTHLIKTRGQQVTLRCSPKSGHDTVSWYQQALGQGPQFIFQYYEEEERQRGNFPDRFSGHQFPNYSSELNVNALLLGDSALYLCASSTGTSGRSSYNEQFFGPGTRLTVL.

V usage is TRBV18 and J usage is TRBJ2-7; D gene uncertain. Looked up from germline, CDR1 is KGHSH and CDR2 is LQKENI. This CDR3 is 13 amino acids long. Trimming stripped 4 bases from V and 6 bases from J, with 13 bases between. The CDR3 sequence is CASSHPSKSEQYF. The DNA for the CDR3 is TGTGCCAGCTCACACCCCTCTAAGTCCGAGCAGTACTTC.

To note about this clone: Other DNA sequences from this sample encode an identical CDR3 as well. J is TRBJ2-1 and V is TRBV28; 10 nucleotides agree with TRBD2. CDR1 MDHEN and CDR2 SYDVKM come from the germline V gene. The J segment lost 15 bases and the V segment lost 1 base, leaving 9 bases of the junction unmatched. CDR3 length: 14 amino acids. The CDR3 sequence is CASSLSSGGALAFF. Here the CDR3 DNA reads TGTGCCAGCAGTTTATCCAGCGGGGGGGCCCTAGCGTTCTTC.

The CDR3 region is CASSLGGQGANYNEQFF. For the CDR3, the DNA is TGTGCCAGCAGCTTAGGGGGACAGGGGGCTAATTACAATGAGCAGTTCTTC. This chain connects TRBV7-8 to TRBJ2-1, with 12 bases identical to TRBD1. Germline V lookup: CDR1 SGHVS, CDR2 FQNEAQ. This CDR3 is built from 17 residues. J was trimmed by 4 bases and V by 1 base; bases with no gene match: 5.

This chain uses TRBV6-1 with TRBJ1-2; a possible D gene is TRBD1 (5 bases). This CDR3 is 13 amino acids long. Germline V gene lookup returns CDR1 MNHNS and CDR2 SASEGT. V shed 6 bases and J shed 4 bases, with 12 bases lying between them. In DNA form, the CDR3 reads TGTGCCAGCAGCACAGGTTTGGGCTATGGCTACACCTTC. It specifies CASSTGLGYGYTF.

This chain connects TRBV2 to TRBJ2-7; no reliable D call. CDR1 SNHLY and CDR2 FYNNEI come from the germline V gene. The CDR3 consists of 14 residues. Trimming took 5 bases from V and 2 from J, leaving 13 bases between them. Here the CDR3 DNA reads TGTGCCAGCAGTAATCCACTCGTTACCTACGAGCAGTACTTC. Translated: CASSNPLVTYEQYF.

This clone was counted a few times. The V call is TRBV6-6, the J call TRBJ2-7, with D possibly being TRBD1 (5 bases). CDR3 length equals 14 residues. V lost 0 bases, J lost 2 bases, and 8 bases lay in between. CDR1 and CDR2 from the germline V gene are MNHNY and SVGAGI (reference sequence). CDR3 sequence: CASSYSPGTYEQYF. For the CDR3, the DNA is TGTGCCAGCAGTTACTCGCCAGGGACCTACGAGCAGTACTTC.

The chain uses TRBV5-4 and TRBJ1-3, with a tentative D call TRBD1 (5 bases). Germline assignment: CDR1 SGHNT and CDR2 YYREEE (reference sequence). This CDR3 spans 13 amino acids. Trimming pared 0 bases from V and 9 bases from J, leaving 10 bases between. This CDR3 reads CASSLAGGGTIYF. The CDR3 DNA reads TGTGCCAGCAGCTTGGCCGGGGGTGGCACCATATATTTT.

This clone showed up just once. The rearrangement joins TRBV4-3 to TRBJ1-2; D gene unclear. V lost 4 bases to trimming and J lost 2 bases, with 11 bases between them. Per the germline V gene, CDR1 is LGHNA and CDR2 is YSLEER. The CDR3 is 14 amino acids. CDR3 in amino acids: CASSRGSGNYGYTF. CDR3 nucleotide sequence: TGCGCCAGCAGCCGAGGATCCGGGAACTATGGCTACACCTTC.

The V gene is TRBV27, the J gene TRBJ1-2; D is perhaps TRBD1 (6 bases). V was cut by 5 bases and J by 0 bases, with 10 bases left in between. CDR3 length: 14 amino acids. In germline, CDR1 is MNHEY, CDR2 SMNVEV (reference sequence). Here the CDR3 reads CASSPRDTNYGYTF. The CDR3 DNA reads as TGTGCCAGCAGTCCTCGGGACACTAACTATGGCTACACCTTC.